This T cell receptor (beta chain) derives from a study of neurological immune-mediated disorders. Study results and limitations: Association with the multiple sclerosis repertoire cluster was not found for any clinical or MRI feature.

CDR3 length: 16 residues. CDR1 and CDR2 from the germline V gene are KGHDR and SFDVKD. V was trimmed by 7 bases and J by 2 bases, leaving 17 bases between them. Details on this clonotype: Its antigen is not known.

Time point meaning: longitudinal time-point 3. The cDNA was synthesized by means of template-switch 5'RACE, which was carried out with 10-nucleotide random UMIs. TCRdb fed the 5' RACE reads into MiXCR, producing one record per CDR3 protein. The table lists approximately 89,000 distinct CDR3 sequences, about 4.3% of them singletons. The chain is built from TRBV24-1 and TRBJ1-5; D is ambiguous. The receptor's source is a woman aged 55 to 70 with multiple sclerosis. Sequenced input: PBMCs. The CDR3 region is CATSKAGEGGNQPQHF. The CDR3 DNA reads TGTGCCACCAGCAAAGCCGGGGAGGGCGGCAATCAGCCCCAGCATTTT.